A single sample gave rise to the 17 T cell receptor beta chains below, sequenced in a study of blood T cell repertoires in COVID-19. TCRdb keeps only in-frame clones here, not all; method: immunoSEQ multiplex PCR. The sample consists of under 100,000 clones, roughly nine tenths of them appearing once. The sample was peripheral blood. The receptor set was obtained from an older woman with acute or convalescent COVID-19.

The chain has TRBV7-9 and TRBJ1-1, with TRBD1 matching 7 bases. The germline CDR1 and CDR2 sequences are SEHNR and FQNEAQ (reference sequence). J was trimmed by 1 base and V by 5 bases; bases with no gene match: 10. This CDR3 is 16 amino acids long. Here the CDR3 DNA reads TGTGCCAGCAGCCCTGAGGGGGCTATAAAGAACACTGAAGCTTTCTTT. Translation gives CASSPEGAIKNTEAFF.

V and J are TRBV28 and TRBJ1-6, with D possibly TRBD1 on 5 matching bases. This CDR3 is 19 amino acids long. Trimming took off 6 bases at V and 7 bases at J, with 28 bases between the two ends. CDR1 and CDR2 (germline): MDHEN, SYDVKM. CDR3 sequence (DNA): TGTGCCAGCAGCCCAAACGACAGATTCCTTTACGGGGGGAATTCACCCCTCCACTTT. As protein: CASSPNDRFLYGGNSPLHF. The full variable domain, its missing parts supplied by reference TRBV28 and TRBJ1-6, is DVKVTQSSRYLVKRTGEKVFLECVQDMDHENMFWYRQDPGLGLRLIYFSYDVKMKEKGDIPEGYSVSREKKERFSLILESASTNQTSMYLCASSPNDRFLYGGNSPLHFGNGTRLTVT.

This chain connects TRBV2 to TRBJ2-2, with D possibly being TRBD2 (5 bases). Trimming took off 6 bases at V and 6 bases at J, with 11 bases between the two ends. The CDR3 consists of 13 residues. Germline V gene data show CDR1 as SNHLY and CDR2 as FYNNEI. DNA for the CDR3: TGTGCCAGCAGAGTTCAGAGGGCCGGGGAGCTGTTTTTT. It translates to CASRVQRAGELFF.

This CDR3 is CASSQGTGVYNEQFF. The DNA for the CDR3 is TGTGCCAGCAGCCAGGGGACAGGGGTCTACAATGAGCAGTTCTTC. The chain combines TRBV3-1 (or the pseudogene TRBV3-2) with TRBJ2-1; 10 nucleotides match TRBD1. The CDR3 sequence is 15 residues long. J lost 3 bases, V lost 3 bases, and 2 bases had no gene match. Germline V lookup: CDR1 LGHDT, CDR2 YNNKEL (reference sequence).

This clone was seen a single time. CDR3: CASSENGARREGYEQYF. CDR3 nucleotide sequence: TGTGCCAGCAGTGAAAATGGGGCAAGGCGGGAGGGTTACGAGCAGTACTTC. The chain carries TRBV6-1 and TRBJ2-7; TRBD2 matches 9 bases. CDR1 MNHNS and CDR2 SASEGT come from the germline V gene. The length of the CDR3 is 17 residues. Unmatched junction bases numbered 12, after V lost 2 bases and J lost 4 bases.

The chain's CDR3 is CASSHGDRPNYGYTF. CDR3 DNA sequence: TGTGCCAGCTCACACGGGGACAGGCCGAACTATGGCTACACCTTC. The chain links TRBV18 to TRBJ1-2; 8 nucleotides line up with TRBD1. The J segment lost 2 bases and the V segment lost 4 bases, leaving 6 bases of the junction unmatched. The CDR3 runs 15 residues. Per the germline V gene, CDR1 is KGHSH and CDR2 is LQKENI.

The chain links TRBV29-1 to TRBJ1-5, with D unclear. Germline V gene data show CDR1 as SQVTM and CDR2 as ANQGSEA. Trimming cost V 5 bases and J 0 bases, with 11 bases left between them. The CDR3 is 14 residues long. The CDR3 sequence: CSVSEGVSNQPQHF. The DNA of the CDR3 is TGCAGCGTTTCGGAGGGTGTTAGCAATCAGCCCCAGCATTTT.

The rearrangement uses TRBV6-5 and TRBJ1-1; D gene unclear. V lost 7 bases and J lost 10, with 13 bases in between. Per the germline V gene, CDR1 is MNHEY and CDR2 is SVGAGI. The CDR3 totals 11 residues. The CDR3 sequence is CASIRTDAAFF. The CDR3 region has the DNA TGTGCCAGCATTAGAACAGACGCAGCTTTCTTT.

This rearrangement joins TRBV23-1 to TRBJ1-2; TRBD1 aligns across 10 bases. TRBV23-1 is treated as an ORF (open reading frame) with a function not yet certain. The CDR3 has 16 amino acids. Trimming cost V 7 bases and J 4 bases; bases outside gene matches: 12. As DNA, the CDR3 is TGCGCCAGCACCAGCATCCGGACAGGGGGAGTCTATGGCTACACCTTC. This sequence encodes CASTSIRTGGVYGYTF.

V gene TRBV18 combines with J gene TRBJ2-7; tentatively, D is TRBD2 (6 bases). V was clipped by 4 bases and J by 1 base, with 14 bases between them. This CDR3 is 15 amino acids long. From germline, CDR1 is KGHSH and CDR2 LQKENI. This chain's CDR3 is CASSLTDYFSYEQYF. The CDR3 region has the DNA TGTGCCAGCTCACTAACGGACTACTTTTCCTACGAGCAGTACTTC.

The chain links TRBV5-5 to TRBJ1-4; 10 positions agree with TRBD1. The V and J ends lost 4 bases and 7 bases, in that order; junction bases with no gene match: 10. The CDR3 loop spans 16 amino acids. The germline V gene encodes CDR1 SGHKS and CDR2 YYEKEE (reference sequence). The CDR3, as DNA: TGTGCCAGCAGCGGCCGGGACAGGGGAATAGGTGAAAAACTGTTTTTT. It translates to CASSGRDRGIGEKLFF.

This chain links TRBV9 with TRBJ1-1; 10 positions match TRBD1. CDR1 and CDR2 from the germline V gene are SGDLS and YYNGEE. The V and J ends lost 4 bases and 5 bases, in that order; junction bases with no gene match: 14. The CDR3 consists of 17 residues. The CDR3 spells CASSTRNLGQGGTEAFF. The CDR3 DNA reads TGTGCCAGCAGCACCAGAAACCTTGGACAGGGGGGAACTGAAGCTTTCTTT.

Here the CDR3 reads CASSSWTSGGTDTQYF. CDR3 bases: TGTGCCAGCAGTTCCTGGACTAGCGGGGGCACAGATACGCAGTATTTT. The genes are TRBV28 and TRBJ2-3; 12 bases are shared with TRBD2. The junction had 3 bases not matched to a gene; V was cut back by 4 bases and J by 1 base. This CDR3 is built from 16 residues. Per the germline V gene, CDR1 is MDHEN and CDR2 is SYDVKM. The whole variable domain, filled in from reference TRBV28 and TRBJ2-3, reads DVKVTQSSRYLVKRTGEKVFLECVQDMDHENMFWYRQDPGLGLRLIYFSYDVKMKEKGDIPEGYSVSREKKERFSLILESASTNQTSMYLCASSSWTSGGTDTQYFGPGTRLTVL.

The chain links TRBV5-1 to TRBJ2-5; D might be TRBD2 (5 bases). The CDR3 sequence is 15 residues long. V was cut by 1 base and J by 3 bases, with 13 bases left in between. Germline CDR1 reads SGHRS; CDR2 reads YFSETQ. The CDR3 DNA is TGCGCCAGCAGCTTGACGCCGAGGGAGAAAGAGACCCAGTACTTC. Translated: CASSLTPREKETQYF.

The chain has TRBV3-1 (or the pseudogene TRBV3-2) and TRBJ2-3; 9 bases line up with TRBD2. The ends lost 3 bases at V and 8 bases at J; junction bases unmatched: 9. This CDR3 contains 15 residues. The V gene's germline CDR1 is LGHDT and CDR2 YNNKEL (reference sequence). CDR3 coding DNA: TGTGCCAGCAGCCACCACGGGACTAGCAACGGTACGCAGTATTTT. Translated: CASSHHGTSNGTQYF.

The rearrangement links TRBV28 to TRBJ1-1; 9 bases match TRBD1. V shed 3 bases, J shed 3 bases, and the junction held 5 bases outside the gene matches. CDR3 size: 15 residues. Germline V gene sequence: CDR1 MDHEN, CDR2 SYDVKM. The chain's CDR3 is CASSFGDRVDTEAFF. The CDR3 DNA reads TGTGCCAGCAGTTTCGGGGACAGGGTGGACACTGAAGCTTTCTTT.

The chain joins TRBV6-5 to TRBJ1-5, with D perhaps matching TRBD1 (6 bases). The CDR3 is 15 amino acids. The germline gives CDR1 MNHEY, CDR2 SVGAGI. Trimming stripped 6 bases from V and 7 bases from J, with 19 bases between. The CDR3 spells CASRTDRSQGQPQHF. DNA for the CDR3: TGTGCCAGCAGGACCGACAGGTCCCAGGGACAGCCCCAGCATTTT.